These T cell receptor beta chains were read from a single sample in a study of CD8 T cells in Susac syndrome. In TCRdb, the immunoSEQ multiplex PCR reads were re-called with MiXCR into one record per CDR3 protein. The sample gives around 81,000 distinct CDR3 sequences, 90% to 95% of which show up once; less than 0.95% is in the top ten. The specimen was CD8+ T cells from PBMCs. All receptors come from a human donor with Susac syndrome. The CDR3 runs from the conserved cysteine through the conserved F or W. D genes are given only for firm matches. Not every row has a clone size; where given, it reads once, few, many or a size class.

d_gene: NA; abundance: NA; v_gene: TRBV7-9; j_gene: TRBJ2-3; CDR3nt: TGTGCCAGCAGCTTAGGAAAGACAGATACGCAGTATTTT; CDR3aa: CASSLGKTDTQYF
d_gene: TRBD2; abundance: once; v_gene: TRBV6-1; j_gene: TRBJ2-1; CDR3nt: TGTGCCAGCAGAACGGGACTAGCGGGAGAGTCCAATGAGCAGTTCTTC; CDR3aa: CASRTGLAGESNEQFF
d_gene: NA; abundance: NA; v_gene: TRBV27; j_gene: TRBJ1-5; CDR3nt: TGTGCCAGCAGTCCCAGGGCCAGCAATCAGCCCCAGCATTTT; CDR3aa: CASSPRASNQPQHF
d_gene: NA; abundance: NA; v_gene: TRBV4-3; j_gene: TRBJ2-1; CDR3nt: TGCGCCAGCAGCCTCATCTTTAGTGGCGATGAGCAGTTCTTC; CDR3aa: CASSLIFSGDEQFF
d_gene: NA; abundance: NA; v_gene: TRBV29-1; j_gene: TRBJ2-1; CDR3nt: TGCAGCTTAGTAGGCAATGAGCAGTTCTTC; CDR3aa: CSLVGNEQFF
d_gene: TRBD2; abundance: NA; v_gene: TRBV27; j_gene: TRBJ2-6; CDR3nt: TGTGCCAGCAGCCCAGCGGGAGGGGCCAACGTCCTGACTTTC; CDR3aa: CASSPAGGANVLTF
d_gene: TRBD1; abundance: NA; v_gene: TRBV4-1; j_gene: TRBJ1-5; CDR3nt: TGCGCCAGCAGCCAAGATGAGGCGACAGGGAGCCATCAGCCCCAGCATTTT; CDR3aa: CASSQDEATGSHQPQHF
d_gene: NA; abundance: NA; v_gene: TRBV7-9; j_gene: TRBJ1-1; CDR3nt: TGTGCCAGCAGCCGTCCAGGGGATCCTGAAGCTTTCTTT; CDR3aa: CASSRPGDPEAFF
d_gene: NA; abundance: NA; v_gene: TRBV10-3; j_gene: TRBJ2-7; CDR3nt: TGTGCCATCAGTTACATCCCACACAACCCCTACGAGCAGTACTTC; CDR3aa: CAISYIPHNPYEQYF
d_gene: TRBD2; abundance: NA; v_gene: TRBV30; j_gene: TRBJ2-1; CDR3nt: TGTGCCTGGAGTGCCGGGACTAGCGGATACAATGAGCAGTTCTTC; CDR3aa: CAWSAGTSGYNEQFF
d_gene: TRBD2; abundance: NA; v_gene: TRBV6-4; j_gene: TRBJ2-3; CDR3nt: TGTGCCAGCAGTGACTCTAGCGGGGGGGCAGATACGCAGTATTTT; CDR3aa: CASSDSSGGADTQYF
d_gene: NA; abundance: NA; v_gene: TRBV4-3; j_gene: TRBJ1-1; CDR3nt: TGCGCCAGCAGCCAAGATATGGGGACGCCGAACACTGAAGCTTTCTTT; CDR3aa: CASSQDMGTPNTEAFF
d_gene: NA; abundance: NA; v_gene: TRBV3-1; j_gene: TRBJ2-7; CDR3nt: TGTGCCAGCAGCCAGGGGGAAAGCTCCTACGAGCAGTACTTC; CDR3aa: CASSQGESSYEQYF
d_gene: TRBD2; abundance: NA; v_gene: TRBV28; j_gene: TRBJ2-3; CDR3nt: TGTGCCAGCAGTTTATTACGTGTGGGGGGAGGGCCCGAAGATACGCAGTATTTT; CDR3aa: CASSLLRVGGGPEDTQYF
d_gene: TRBD1; abundance: NA; v_gene: TRBV18; j_gene: TRBJ2-7; CDR3nt: TGTGCCAGCTCACCCGACAGGGAAGAATCCTACGAGCAGTACTTC; CDR3aa: CASSPDREESYEQYF
d_gene: NA; abundance: NA; v_gene: TRBV25-1; j_gene: TRBJ1-1; CDR3nt: TGTGCCAGCAGTGAACGGGGGGAAGCGGGCACTGAAGCTTTCTTT; CDR3aa: CASSERGEAGTEAFF
d_gene: NA; abundance: NA; v_gene: TRBV27; j_gene: TRBJ2-7; CDR3nt: TGTGCCAGCAGGCGGGGCGAGCCCTACGAGCAGTACTTC; CDR3aa: CASRRGEPYEQYF
d_gene: TRBD2; abundance: NA; v_gene: TRBV2; j_gene: TRBJ2-7; CDR3nt: TGTGCCAGCACTAGCGGGAGGGACTCCTACGAGCAGTACTTC; CDR3aa: CASTSGRDSYEQYF
d_gene: NA; abundance: NA; v_gene: TRBV7-9; j_gene: TRBJ1-1; CDR3nt: TGTGCCAGCAGCTTTGGGGGCCCATACACTGAAGCTTTCTTT; CDR3aa: CASSFGGPYTEAFF
d_gene: NA; abundance: NA; v_gene: TRBV4-1; j_gene: TRBJ1-1; CDR3nt: TGCGCCAGCAGCCAAGTTGGCGGGGTGAACACTGAAGCTTTCTTT; CDR3aa: CASSQVGGVNTEAFF
d_gene: NA; abundance: NA; v_gene: TRBV5-6; j_gene: TRBJ2-1; CDR3nt: TGTGCCAGCAGTTCAGACCCCGAGTATGAGCAGTTCTTC; CDR3aa: CASSSDPEYEQFF
d_gene: NA; abundance: NA; v_gene: TRBV28; j_gene: TRBJ2-1; CDR3nt: TGTGCCAGCAGTACGGCCCTAGTCGGACAATGGACATATGAGCAGTTCTTC; CDR3aa: CASSTALVGQWTYEQFF
d_gene: NA; abundance: NA; v_gene: TRBV20-1; j_gene: TRBJ2-1; CDR3nt: TGCAGTGCTAGAGATATAGCCAATGAGCAGTTCTTC; CDR3aa: CSARDIANEQFF
d_gene: NA; abundance: NA; v_gene: TRBV11-1; j_gene: TRBJ2-7; CDR3nt: TGTGCCAGCAGCTTCCGGGACAAGTCCTACGAGCAGTACTTC; CDR3aa: CASSFRDKSYEQYF
d_gene: NA; abundance: NA; v_gene: TRBV20-1; j_gene: TRBJ2-1; CDR3nt: TGCAGTGCTCTTGACTGGAGAGACGGGGAGCGGAGAAGCAGCTCCTACAATGAGCAGTTCTTC; CDR3aa: CSALDWRDGERRSSSYNEQFF
d_gene: NA; abundance: NA; v_gene: TRBV29-1; j_gene: TRBJ1-2; CDR3nt: TGCAGCGTTGAGGGGGAAGAAGGCTATGGCTACACCTTC; CDR3aa: CSVEGEEGYGYTF
d_gene: TRBD2; abundance: NA; v_gene: TRBV5-4; j_gene: TRBJ2-1; CDR3nt: TGTGCCAGCAGCTCCTCAAATAGCGGGATCGGCTCCTACAATGAGCAGTTCTTC; CDR3aa: CASSSSNSGIGSYNEQFF
d_gene: NA; abundance: NA; v_gene: TRBV4-3; j_gene: TRBJ2-3; CDR3nt: TGCGCCAGCAGCCAAGCAGGGCTCACAGATACGCAGTATTTT; CDR3aa: CASSQAGLTDTQYF
d_gene: TRBD1; abundance: NA; v_gene: TRBV3-1; j_gene: TRBJ2-3; CDR3nt: TGTGCCAGCAGCCAAGGCACAGGGGGCGGGGGAGATACGCAGTATTTT; CDR3aa: CASSQGTGGGGDTQYF
d_gene: TRBD2; abundance: NA; v_gene: TRBV11-2; j_gene: TRBJ2-1; CDR3nt: TGTGCCAGCAGCACGGGGACTAGCGGGGGGATTTACAATGAGCAGTTCTTC; CDR3aa: CASSTGTSGGIYNEQFF
d_gene: NA; abundance: NA; v_gene: TRBV12-5; j_gene: TRBJ1-3; CDR3nt: TGTGCTAGTTTGGTTTCTGGAAACACCATATATTTT; CDR3aa: CASLVSGNTIYF
d_gene: TRBD2; abundance: NA; v_gene: TRBV7-8; j_gene: TRBJ2-3; CDR3nt: TGTGCCAGCAGCCCCCGGGTAGCGGGGGTAATGGATACGCAGTATTTT; CDR3aa: CASSPRVAGVMDTQYF
d_gene: TRBD1; abundance: NA; v_gene: TRBV30; j_gene: TRBJ2-1; CDR3nt: TGTGCCTGGAGTTTGGGACAGGGCGAGCAGTTCTTC; CDR3aa: CAWSLGQGEQFF
d_gene: NA; abundance: once; v_gene: TRBV29-1; j_gene: TRBJ2-7; CDR3nt: TGCAGCGTCTCCCCAGGGGCACCCTACTACGAGCAGTACTTC; CDR3aa: CSVSPGAPYYEQYF
d_gene: NA; abundance: NA; v_gene: TRBV28; j_gene: TRBJ2-7; CDR3nt: TGTGCCAGCACCGACGGGGGAACACTCTACGAGCAGTACTTC; CDR3aa: CASTDGGTLYEQYF
d_gene: TRBD1; abundance: NA; v_gene: TRBV25-1; j_gene: TRBJ1-5; CDR3nt: TGTGCCAGCACGGGGACAGGCTTGAATCAGCCCCAGCATTTT; CDR3aa: CASTGTGLNQPQHF
d_gene: TRBD2; abundance: NA; v_gene: TRBV3-1; j_gene: TRBJ2-7; CDR3nt: TGTGCCAGCAGCCAAGACCTCAGCGGGACCGACTACGAGCAGTACTTC; CDR3aa: CASSQDLSGTDYEQYF
d_gene: NA; abundance: NA; v_gene: TRBV13; j_gene: TRBJ1-2; CDR3nt: TGTGCCAGCAGCTTAGCCGATGGGCCTACGTATGGCTACACCTTC; CDR3aa: CASSLADGPTYGYTF
d_gene: NA; abundance: NA; v_gene: TRBV20-1; j_gene: TRBJ2-1; CDR3nt: TGCAGTGCTAGAGTTACAGACCCAAAGTCCTACAATGAGCAGTTCTTC; CDR3aa: CSARVTDPKSYNEQFF